These T cell receptor beta chains were read from a single sample in a study of beta chain features in type 1 diabetes. Using immunoSEQ multiplex PCR, the repertoire was profiled, and TCRdb retains in-frame clones only, with some absent. Of roughly 400,000 clones detected, 11% to 15% appear once; the ten largest clones hold roughly 0.035%. The sample taken for sequencing was naive CD4+ T cells from blood. The receptors here all came from a man aged 25 to 40 in good health. CDR3s include the opening cysteine and the closing phenylalanine or tryptophan. The D gene is left open where the match is weak. Clone size is not always given. Where it is, it says once, few, many or a class for expanded clones.

V,J,D,size,CDR3,DNA
TRBV4-3,TRBJ2-3,TRBD2,few,CASKGSGGWLAGADTQYF,TGCGCCAGTAAAGGTAGTGGCGGGTGGCTAGCGGGAGCAGATACGCAGTATTTT
TRBV5-1,TRBJ2-5,TRBD2,NA,CASSLEASGSQKTQYF,TGCGCCAGCAGCTTGGAGGCTAGCGGGAGTCAAAAGACCCAGTACTTC
TRBV2,TRBJ2-1,NA,NA,CASSLYNEQFF,TGTGCCAGCAGTCTTTACAATGAGCAGTTCTTC
TRBV9,TRBJ2-5,TRBD2,NA,CASSVGSGVSQETQYF,TGTGCCAGCAGCGTAGGTAGCGGGGTTAGCCAAGAGACCCAGTACTTC
TRBV6-6,TRBJ2-7,NA,few,CASSPTPGQTGEQYF,TGTGCCAGCAGTCCTACCCCCGGACAGACGGGGGAGCAGTACTTC
TRBV6-4,TRBJ2-3,TRBD2,few,CASDRLAGVNTQYF,TGTGCCAGCGATCGACTAGCGGGTGTAAATACGCAGTATTTT
TRBV11-2,TRBJ2-3,NA,few,CASSRAGTDTQYF,TGTGCCAGCAGCAGGGCGGGCACAGATACGCAGTATTTT
TRBV5-1,TRBJ1-1,NA,few,CASRRDSSTEAFF,TGCGCCAGCAGGCGCGACAGTTCCACTGAAGCTTTCTTT
TRBV30,TRBJ2-5,NA,few,CAWSSGPLTQYF,TGTGCCTGGAGTTCCGGTCCGCTGACCCAGTACTTC
TRBV7-6,TRBJ1-6,NA,NA,CASSLVRGGRNSPLHF,TGTGCCAGCAGCTTAGTCAGAGGGGGTAGGAATTCACCCCTCCACTTT
TRBV7-9,TRBJ1-6,NA,NA,CASSLRSSPLHF,TGTGCCAGCAGCCTCCGTAGTTCACCCCTCCACTTT
TRBV7-9,TRBJ2-3,TRBD2,few,CASSSLAGVGTDTQYF,TGTGCCAGCAGCTCCCTAGCGGGAGTGGGCACAGATACGCAGTATTTT
TRBV4-1,TRBJ2-1,NA,NA,CASSHRQNNEQFF,TGCGCCAGCAGCCACCGACAGAACAATGAGCAGTTCTTC
TRBV14,TRBJ2-5,NA,NA,CASSQVGETVQETQYF,TGTGCCAGCAGCCAAGTGGGGGAAACCGTTCAAGAGACCCAGTACTTC
TRBV2,TRBJ2-3,NA,NA,CASSEGTDTQYF,TGTGCCAGCAGTGAGGGCACAGATACGCAGTATTTT
TRBV27,TRBJ2-2,TRBD2,NA,CASSFGGRVPGELFF,TGTGCCAGCAGTTTCGGCGGGAGGGTGCCCGGGGAGCTGTTTTTT
TRBV14,TRBJ2-3,TRBD1,few,CASSRPTGGRTDTQYF,TGTGCCAGCAGCCGACCGACAGGGGGCCGCACAGATACGCAGTATTTT
TRBV11-2,TRBJ2-2,NA,few,CASSLAGVGTGELFF,TGTGCCAGCAGCTTAGCAGGAGTGGGCACCGGGGAGCTGTTTTTT
TRBV7-9,TRBJ2-6,NA,few,CASSLGRGSGANVLTF,TGTGCCAGCAGCTTAGGTCGTGGCTCTGGGGCCAACGTCCTGACTTTC
TRBV29-1,TRBJ1-2,TRBD1,NA,CSVDRQGPYGYTF,TGCAGCGTTGACCGACAGGGACCCTATGGCTACACCTTC
TRBV5-4,TRBJ2-3,NA,few,CASSSGQGDTQYF,TGTGCCAGCAGCAGTGGCCAAGGAGATACGCAGTATTTT
TRBV23-1,TRBJ2-1,NA,many,CASRSNEREFF,TGCGCCAGCAGGAGCAATGAAAGGGAGTTCTTC
TRBV5-4,TRBJ2-1,NA,once,CASSPVRVYNEQFF,TGTGCCAGCAGCCCTGTGCGGGTCTACAATGAGCAGTTCTTC
TRBV13,TRBJ1-2,NA,NA,CASSLGPGVNYGYTF,TGTGCCAGCAGCTTAGGACCCGGAGTGAACTATGGCTACACCTTC
TRBV9,TRBJ2-7,TRBD1,NA,CASSQTGGHEQYF,TGTGCCAGCAGCCAAACAGGGGGCCACGAGCAGTACTTC
TRBV7-2,TRBJ2-2,NA,few,CASSLIAANTGELFF,TGTGCCAGCAGCTTAATAGCAGCGAACACCGGGGAGCTGTTTTTT